This paragraph reports one T cell receptor beta chain. Its antigen is currently unknown. This specimen belongs to a study of cytomegalovirus exposure and HLA in healthy donors. Whole-study context: Sequencing of about 200 million T cells in an earlier analysis found 100 million to 140 million unique TCR beta sequences.

This CDR3 has 16 residues. Germline CDR1 MDHEN, CDR2 SYDVKM. J lost 7 bases, V lost 2 bases, and 9 bases had no gene match. Study outcomes and limitations: The authors excluded some V segments, including TRBV6-2 and TRBV6-3, as indistinguishable. The CMV antigen specificity of a few CMV-associated chains was confirmed through in vitro analysis. Later work found that TCR association rates differed between HLA loci; DRB1 had the most and HLA-C the fewest.

60 Vbeta and 13 Jbeta primers were used in PCR. Sequencing was performed with immunoSEQ multiplex PCR; in TCRdb, only in-frame clones are kept and a portion is missing. The sample has roughly 100,000 clones; 60% to 80% are singletons. This sequence joins TRBV28 and TRBJ2-5; the match to TRBD1 covers 11 bases. Sequenced sample: PBMCs. This TCR was recovered from a woman in her forties in good health and CMV-seropositive. The CDR3 is CASSLIRGQGGGTQYF. DNA for the CDR3: TGTGCCAGCAGTTTAATTCGGGGACAGGGGGGCGGGACCCAGTACTTC.